A selection of T cell receptor beta chains follows, all from one sample in a study of shared clonotypes between healthy human individuals. The protocol was immunoSEQ multiplex PCR, while the TCRdb copy is restricted to in-frame clones and leaves out a portion. The sample shows approximately 1.1 million clones, 75% to 85% of them seen only once. Sequenced: memory CD4+ T cells from PBMCs. The receptors come from a man in his late teens or twenties in good health. Some clones in this sample may be carry-over from other donors' samples. Both conserved end residues are part of each CDR3.

CDR3 protein | J gene | V gene
CSIKRGGGTEAFF | TRBJ1-1 | TRBV29-1
CASSSRDRGEAFF | TRBJ1-1 | TRBV7-2
CASSLGGIGNTIYF | TRBJ1-3 | TRBV28
CAISESAANYGYTF | TRBJ1-2 | TRBV10-3
CASSRIAGGPTDTQYF | TRBJ2-3 | TRBV5-1
CSEQGASSYEQYF | TRBJ2-7 | TRBV29-1
CASRLATNTGELFF | TRBJ2-2 | TRBV5-1
CASRGAGIYNEQFF | TRBJ2-1 | TRBV2
CASSYYFTGDNEAFF | TRBJ1-1 | TRBV6-5
CASSLAWTPPRGELFF | TRBJ2-2 | TRBV5-1
CASRGLGVNQPQHF | TRBJ1-5 | TRBV4-1
CASSQEGPGAGGYTF | TRBJ1-2 | TRBV4-1
CASSWALGQGNIQYF | TRBJ2-4 | TRBV5-1
CASSREGVAEQFF | TRBJ2-1 | TRBV18
CASSLRGTKNIQYF | TRBJ2-4 | TRBV5-6
CASSLSAVEQYF | TRBJ2-7 | TRBV11-2
CASSYFGSGELFF | TRBJ2-2 | TRBV6-5
CASSVLGLGRADTQYF | TRBJ2-3 | TRBV9
CASSSYGGRRNEQFF | TRBJ2-1 | TRBV5-8
CSVDASTDTQYF | TRBJ2-3 | TRBV29-1
CASSQPLAGGRTNEQFF | TRBJ2-1 | TRBV4-1
CASSARTSGISQQYF | TRBJ2-7 | TRBV9
CASSQPQETQYF | TRBJ2-5 | TRBV5-4
CASRGRDRVLGEQYF | TRBJ2-7 | TRBV5-1
CASSRPPPETQYF | TRBJ2-5 | TRBV6-5
CASSLLGHSYNEQFF | TRBJ2-1 | TRBV11-2
CASSPGQYQETQYF | TRBJ2-5 | TRBV7-9
CASTYRGQGQPQHF | TRBJ1-5 | TRBV2
CALRGRDELFYGYTF | TRBJ1-2 | TRBV30
CASSIHRGVGTEAFF | TRBJ1-1 | TRBV27
CASSPGTSGIGVYEQYF | TRBJ2-7 | TRBV28
CATRGTGANVLTF | TRBJ2-6 | TRBV19
CSVSRAYEQYF | TRBJ2-7 | TRBV29-1
CASKGFGGLNEQFF | TRBJ2-1 | TRBV28
CASSPDLGRTEQYF | TRBJ2-7 | TRBV5-4
CASSPSPGGAGTEAFF | TRBJ1-1 | TRBV4-1
CASSELPGRGLETQYF | TRBJ2-5 | TRBV25-1
CASSRTGEQEKLFF | TRBJ1-4 | TRBV18
CASSLLFVGSPDGYTF | TRBJ1-2 | TRBV7-9
CASLYRGTDTQYF | TRBJ2-3 | TRBV28
CASSPGLIGTQYF | TRBJ2-5 | TRBV18
CASSYSSTPHTGELFF | TRBJ2-2 | TRBV11-3